This T cell receptor (beta chain) originates from a study of shared clonotypes between healthy human individuals. Naivety among CD8 cells was defined by CD45RO negativity and positive CCR7 selection, thereby excluding terminally differentiated effector memory CD45RA+ cells. A word on this clone: Its target is unknown.

Only in-frame clones appear in the TCRdb table, and some are missing; sequencing was by immunoSEQ multiplex PCR. This repertoire shows 750,000 to 1,000,000 clones, 92% found once; its top ten account for less than 25%. Findings and caveats of the study: Though the depth was large, rarefaction showed that sorted-subset sequencing was incomplete.

This CDR3 region has 12 residues. Deletions cut 2 bases from V and 11 bases from J, with 12 bases between. From germline, CDR1 is SGHTA and CDR2 FQGNSA. The chain joins TRBV7-2 to TRBJ1-1; D gene ambiguous. Sequenced input: naive CD8+ T cells sorted from blood. This receptor was obtained from a man aged 25-45 years in good health. The CDR3 DNA is TGTGCCAGCAGCTTACTCCCTAGAACGGCTTTCTTT. Its translation is CASSLLPRTAFF.